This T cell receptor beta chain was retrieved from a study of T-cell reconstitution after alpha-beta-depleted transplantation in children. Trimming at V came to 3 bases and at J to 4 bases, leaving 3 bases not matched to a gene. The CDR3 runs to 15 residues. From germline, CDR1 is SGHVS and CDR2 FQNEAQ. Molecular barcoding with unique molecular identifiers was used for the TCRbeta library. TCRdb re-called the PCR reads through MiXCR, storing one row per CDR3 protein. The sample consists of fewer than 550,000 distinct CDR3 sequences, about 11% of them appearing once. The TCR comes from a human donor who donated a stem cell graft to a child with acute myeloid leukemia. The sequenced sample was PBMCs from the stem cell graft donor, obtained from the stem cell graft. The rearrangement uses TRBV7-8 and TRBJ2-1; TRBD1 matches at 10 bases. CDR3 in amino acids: CASSFDRGLYNEQFF. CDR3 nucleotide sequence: TGTGCCAGCAGCTTTGACAGGGGGCTTTACAATGAGCAGTTCTTC.